This T cell receptor (beta chain) was found in a study of T cells in tuberculosis. Background on the study: T cells were selected with CD1B tetramers loaded with glucose monomycolate.

Whole-study findings and limits: Active tuberculosis TCR-alpha repertoires lay closer to GMM-specific TCRs than IGRA-negative controls, suggesting clonal expansion.

The protocol was immunoSEQ multiplex PCR, while the TCRdb copy is restricted to in-frame clones and leaves out a portion. The repertoire includes 20,000 to 25,000 clones, just over 90% of them detected once, and about a sixth sits in the top ten. Turning to this clone: Its antigen is not identified.

This CDR3 is 14 amino acids long. Germline lookup yields CDR1 MNHEY and CDR2 SVGAGI. Between the trimmed V and J ends, which lost 0 bases and 3 bases, there was a span of 9 bases. Adolescents were screened for latent TB by skin test and IGRA. The material sequenced was PBMCs. The chain uses TRBV6-5 and TRBJ2-7, with D perhaps TRBD1 (6 bases). The clonotype comes from a donor aged 10-29 years with latent tuberculosis or without tuberculosis infection. Some clones in this sample may be carry-over from other donors' samples. The CDR3 region is CASSYSGTFYEQYF. The CDR3 DNA reads TGTGCCAGCAGTTACTCCGGGACATTCTACGAGCAGTACTTC.